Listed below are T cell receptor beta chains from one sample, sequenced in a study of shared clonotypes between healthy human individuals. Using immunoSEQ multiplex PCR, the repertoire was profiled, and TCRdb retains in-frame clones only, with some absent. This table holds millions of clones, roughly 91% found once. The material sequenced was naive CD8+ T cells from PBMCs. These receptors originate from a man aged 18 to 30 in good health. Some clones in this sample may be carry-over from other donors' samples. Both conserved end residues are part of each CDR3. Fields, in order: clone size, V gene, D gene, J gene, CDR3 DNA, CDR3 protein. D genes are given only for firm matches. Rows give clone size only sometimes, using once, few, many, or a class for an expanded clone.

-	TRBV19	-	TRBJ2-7	TGTGCCAGTAGTATAGGGGCAAATAGAGAGCAGTACTTC	CASSIGANREQYF
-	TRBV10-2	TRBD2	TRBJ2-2	TGCGCCGGCTCACAGCGGGAGGGCGCCCCCGGGGAGCTGTTTTTT	CAGSQREGAPGELFF
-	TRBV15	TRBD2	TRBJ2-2	TGTGCCACATACCCACTAGCGGGAGCGGACGGGGAGCTGTTTTTT	CATYPLAGADGELFF
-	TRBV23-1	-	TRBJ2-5	TGCGCCAGCAGTCAATCGTTCGGGTTGGACAGCAAAGAGACCCAGTACTTC	CASSQSFGLDSKETQYF
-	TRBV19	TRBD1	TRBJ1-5	TGTGCCAGTAGCAGGGGGCGAGGCAATCAGCCCCAGCATTTT	CASSRGRGNQPQHF
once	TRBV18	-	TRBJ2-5	TGTGCCAGCTCACCGTTGGGGCCAGAATCATTACAAGAGACCCAGTACTTC	CASSPLGPESLQETQYF
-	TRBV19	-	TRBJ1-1	TGTGCCAGTAGTGATCCCGGGGGTACTGAAGCTTTCTTT	CASSDPGGTEAFF
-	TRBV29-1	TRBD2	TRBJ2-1	TGCAGCGTTCTCTCTATAAGACTAGCGGATCTAGAGGGAGTTGGGCAGTTCTTC	CSVLSIRLADLEGVGQFF
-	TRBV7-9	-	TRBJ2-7	TGTGCCAGCAGCTTAGCTGCATCGGGGGTCGAGCAGTACTTC	CASSLAASGVEQYF
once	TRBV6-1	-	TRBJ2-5	TGTGCCAGCACCCGAACCGCTAGACACCAAGAGACCCAGTACTTC	CASTRTARHQETQYF
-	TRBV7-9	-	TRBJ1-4	TGTGCCAGCAGCTTTGGGGACGGGGGGTACAGCGCAACTAATGAAAAACTGTTTTTT	CASSFGDGGYSATNEKLFF
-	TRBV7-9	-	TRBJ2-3	TGTGCCAGCAGCCCGGTGTATGTTGGTCTACGCACAGATACGCAGTATTTT	CASSPVYVGLRTDTQYF
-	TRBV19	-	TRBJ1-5	TGTGCCAGTAGCTTCCGGCAGGGAAATCAGCCCCAGCATTTT	CASSFRQGNQPQHF
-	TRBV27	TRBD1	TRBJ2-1	TGTGCCAGCGCTGAGAGGGGGCCGGGAAATGAGCAGTTCTTC	CASAERGPGNEQFF
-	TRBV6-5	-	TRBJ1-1	TGTGCCAGCAGTTCTTTAGGGGTCATGAACACTGAAGCTTTCTTT	CASSSLGVMNTEAFF
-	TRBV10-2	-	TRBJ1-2	TGCGCCAGCAGTGAAGCGATTCGGGGGGGCCACTATGGCTACACCTTC	CASSEAIRGGHYGYTF
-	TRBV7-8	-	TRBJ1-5	TGTGCCAGCAGCTATGGGCCACTCAACAATCAGCCCCAGCATTTT	CASSYGPLNNQPQHF
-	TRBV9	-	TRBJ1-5	TGTGCCAGCAGCGTAGGGGTGAATCAGCCCCAGCATTTT	CASSVGVNQPQHF
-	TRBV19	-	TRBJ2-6	TGTGCCAGTAGTCACCGGGGAACAGCTGGGGCCAACGTCCTGACTTTC	CASSHRGTAGANVLTF
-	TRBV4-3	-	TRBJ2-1	TGCGCCAGCAGCCAAGACAGTACCCCGGCCTGGGACGGGAATGAGCAGTTCTTC	CASSQDSTPAWDGNEQFF
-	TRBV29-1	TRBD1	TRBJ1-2	TGCAGCGTTGCGGCAGGGGGCTTAAACTATGGCTACACCTTC	CSVAAGGLNYGYTF
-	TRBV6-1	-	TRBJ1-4	TGTGCCAGCAGTGGGACAGCGTTTGCAACTAATGAAAAACTGTTTTTT	CASSGTAFATNEKLFF
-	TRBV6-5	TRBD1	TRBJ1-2	TGTGCCAGCAGTTACTCGACAGGGGACATCTATGGCTACACCTTC	CASSYSTGDIYGYTF
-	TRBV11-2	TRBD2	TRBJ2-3	TGTGCCAGCAGCCCGTTCCCTGCGGGAGTGACAGATACGCAGTATTTT	CASSPFPAGVTDTQYF
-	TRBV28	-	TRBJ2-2	TGTGCCAGCAGCCCAGACTGGGGGAACACCGGGGAGCTGTTTTTT	CASSPDWGNTGELFF